One sample yielded the 13 T cell receptor beta chains listed below, sequenced in a study of shared clonotypes between healthy human individuals. The data were produced by immunoSEQ multiplex PCR, yet TCRdb's version contains in-frame clones alone and is incomplete. In the table there are over a million clones, 75% to 85% of which are singletons. The sample was memory CD4+ T cells from PBMCs. Subset defined: CD45RA-negative fraction. The receptor set was obtained from a man between 18 and 29 years old in good health. Some clones in this sample may be carry-over from other donors' samples.

This clone was found a few times. This chain joins TRBV27 and TRBJ1-1; D not certain. This CDR3 comprises 17 residues. CDR1 MNHEY and CDR2 SMNVEV come from the germline V gene (reference sequence). Trimming removed 4 bases from V and 1 base from J, with 19 bases in between. CDR3 sequence reads: CASSSPRGGRRNTEAFF. The CDR3 DNA is TGTGCCAGCAGTTCCCCCCGTGGTGGCAGACGGAACACTGAAGCTTTCTTT.

This clone showed up just once. The J gene is TRBJ2-1, the V gene TRBV5-1; a possible D gene is TRBD1 (6 bases). Per the germline V gene, CDR1 is SGHRS and CDR2 is YFSETQ. Trimming left V 5 bases short and J 6 bases short, with 18 bases between. The CDR3 has 15 residues. CDR3 nucleotide sequence: TGCGCCAGCAGGGCAGGGGCGCAATCTAGCAATGAGCAGTTCTTC. Translating gives CASRAGAQSSNEQFF.

This rearrangement joins TRBV5-6 to TRBJ1-2, with unresolved D. V gave up 3 bases and J gave up 5 bases, with 17 bases separating them. The CDR3 is made up of 15 amino acids. Germline CDR1 and CDR2: SGHDT and YYEEEE. The CDR3 region is CASSSIYRDPYGYTF. In DNA, the CDR3 is TGTGCCAGCAGCTCAATATACCGGGATCCTTATGGCTACACCTTC.

The chain employs TRBV2 and TRBJ2-7, with 9 positions matching TRBD2. Per the germline V gene, CDR1 is SNHLY and CDR2 is FYNNEI. The CDR3 sequence is 14 residues long. The V segment lost 4 bases and the J segment 9 bases; nucleotides outside the gene matches: 10. CDR3 residues: CASSGTSAIFPQYF. The DNA for the CDR3 is TGTGCCAGCAGTGGGACTAGCGCGATCTTTCCGCAGTACTTC.

V usage is TRBV15 and J usage is TRBJ1-5, with D hard to call. Trimming removed 1 base at V and 5 bases at J, with 12 bases between. CDR3 size: 15 residues. Germline V gene lookup returns CDR1 LNHNV and CDR2 YYDKDF (reference sequence). The CDR3 nucleotides read TGTGCCACCAGCAGAGGAAATAGACCTCATCAGCCCCAGCATTTT. It specifies CATSRGNRPHQPQHF. The full variable domain, rest sourced from reference TRBV15 and TRBJ1-5, is DAMVIQNPRYQVTQFGKPVTLSCSQTLNHNVMYWYQQKSSQAPKLLFHYYDKDFNNEADTPDNFQSRRPNTSFCFLDIRSPGLGDTAMYLCATSRGNRPHQPQHFGDGTRLSIL.

In this sample, this clone turned up a few times. This same CDR3 is encoded by further DNA sequences in the sample. The chain recombines TRBV4-2 with TRBJ2-5; D may be TRBD2 (5 bases). The ends were cut back, 1 base at V and 5 bases at J, with 11 bases in the middle. CDR3 size: 14 residues. Germline assignment: CDR1 LGHNA and CDR2 YNFKEQ. The CDR3 DNA reads TGTGCCAGCAGCCAAGGTGGACTGGGGGAGACCCAGTACTTC. Translation: CASSQGGLGETQYF.

The rearrangement joins TRBV28 to TRBJ2-7; D could derive from TRBD1 or TRBD2 (5 bases each). Per germline, CDR1 MDHEN and CDR2 SYDVKM. The CDR3 is made up of 16 amino acids. Trimming cost V 4 bases and J 9 bases, with 25 bases left between them. For the CDR3, the DNA is TGTGCCAGCAGTTACGGTGTGACGGGACCCACGATTGCGCAGTACTTC. The encoded protein is CASSYGVTGPTIAQYF.

Regarding this clone: The sample contains more than one DNA sequence encoding this CDR3. V usage is TRBV5-1 and J usage is TRBJ2-1; unclear D gene. This CDR3 region has 13 residues. Germline V gene data show CDR1 as SGHRS and CDR2 as YFSETQ. Trimming took off 0 bases at V and 4 bases at J, with 5 bases between the two ends. The DNA of the CDR3 is TGCGCCAGCAGCTTGGGTGTATACAATGAGCAGTTCTTC. Encoded protein: CASSLGVYNEQFF.

The V gene is TRBV19, the J gene TRBJ1-2; TRBD1 matches at 7 bases. Trimming cost V 3 bases and J 9 bases; bases outside gene matches: 7. This CDR3 region has 13 residues. Looked up from germline, CDR1 is LNHDA and CDR2 is SQIVND (reference sequence). Written as DNA, the CDR3 is TGTGCCAGTAGTATCGACAGGGAGTCCAGCTACACCTTC. Its translation is CASSIDRESSYTF.

The genes are TRBV5-1 and TRBJ2-5; D not certain. The end of the DNA aligns better with TRBJ2-7, so the J call may be wrong. Germline CDR1 SGHRS, CDR2 YFSETQ. The CDR3 is made up of 14 amino acids. The CDR3: CASSLVPDSYEQYF. CDR3 bases: TGCGCCAGCAGCTTGGTACCGGACTCCTACGAGCAGTACTTC.

As concerns this clone: Distinct nucleotide sequences in the sample also encode this CDR3. The CDR3 sequence: CASSLGLAGVSEQYF. DNA of the CDR3: TGTGCCAGCAGCTTAGGTCTAGCGGGAGTTTCCGAGCAGTACTTC. The genes are TRBV7-2 and TRBJ2-7; 10 bases are a match to TRBD2. The CDR3 runs to 15 residues. Germline CDR1 and CDR2: SGHTA and FQGNSA. Unmatched junction bases numbered 6, after V lost 1 base and J lost 6 bases.

Of note for this clone: Distinct nucleotide sequences in the sample also encode this CDR3. V usage is TRBV18 and J usage is TRBJ1-1; D is unresolved. There are 13 residues in the CDR3. CDR1 is KGHSH and CDR2 is LQKENI in the germline V gene. V lost 2 bases and J 0 bases, leaving 4 bases between the germline ends. The DNA of the CDR3 is TGTGCCAGCTCACCAGGGATGAACACTGAAGCTTTCTTT. Its translation: CASSPGMNTEAFF. Full variable domain (outside the CDR3, taken from reference TRBV18 and TRBJ1-1): NAGVMQNPRHLVRRRGQEARLRCSPMKGHSHVYWYRQLPEEGLKFMVYLQKENIIDESGMPKERFSAEFPKEGPSILRIQQVVRGDSAAYFCASSPGMNTEAFFGQGTRLTVV.

The V and J genes are TRBV18 and TRBJ2-3; tentatively, D is TRBD2 (6 bases). Per the germline V gene, CDR1 is KGHSH and CDR2 is LQKENI. The CDR3 is 15 amino acids. The germline V and J ends were trimmed by 4 bases and 6 bases, with 17 bases remaining between them. CDR3 sequence: CASSQSRGKSDTQYF. In DNA form, the CDR3 reads TGTGCCAGCTCACAAAGTCGGGGGAAGTCGGATACGCAGTATTTT.